This paragraph reports one TCR beta chain. The source of the sample is a study of blood T cell repertoires in COVID-19. Study details: Sites in the United States, Italy and Spain provided acute and convalescent COVID-19 samples.

Clones were sequenced by immunoSEQ multiplex PCR, and TCRdb holds only the in-frame ones, with some missing. The profile shows a few hundred thousand clones, 86% of them singletons. Germline values: CDR1 SGHVS, CDR2 FNYEAQ. Trimming removed 1 base from V and 3 bases from J; junction bases left unmatched: 9. The CDR3 sequence is 19 residues long. The rearrangement joins TRBV7-6 to TRBJ1-6; 10 nucleotides match TRBD1. The sequence came from a woman younger than 45 with active or convalescent COVID-19. Sequenced sample: peripheral blood. CDR3 in DNA: TGTGCCAGCAGCTTAGAGTCCCCGACAGGGGGCAACTATAATTCACCCCTCCACTTT. Translated: CASSLESPTGGNYNSPLHF.